A selection of T cell receptor beta chains follows, all from one sample in a study of metastatic and nonmetastatic thyroid tumors. TCRdb re-clonotyped the PCR reads via MiXCR. The sample has 49,000 or so clones, about 22% seen once. Sample: blood. The receptors derive from a male donor with papillary thyroid cancer or a benign thyroid nodule (not recorded which). Some clones in this sample may be carry-over from other donors' samples. Both conserved end residues are part of each CDR3. The D gene is left open where the match is weak. Clone size is shown for a subset of rows, as once, few, many or a class of expanded clone.

V gene: TRBV20-1
D gene: TRBD2
clone size: NA
J gene: TRBJ2-2
CDR3 protein: CSARTSGRTGELFF
CDR3 DNA: TGCAGTGCTAGAACGAGCGGGAGAACCGGGGAGCTGTTTTTT

V gene: TRBV24-1
D gene: TRBD2
clone size: NA
J gene: TRBJ2-1
CDR3 protein: CATSDLYTSPTGGSYNEQFF
CDR3 DNA: TGTGCCACCAGTGATTTATACACGAGTCCCACGGGGGGCTCCTACAATGAGCAGTTCTTC

V gene: TRBV15
D gene: NA
clone size: many
J gene: TRBJ2-3
CDR3 protein: CATSRVKRLAGDTQYF
CDR3 DNA: TGTGCCACCAGCAGAGTGAAGCGGCTAGCAGGGGATACGCAGTATTTT

V gene: TRBV7-3
D gene: TRBD1
clone size: NA
J gene: TRBJ1-1
CDR3 protein: CASSRGGATEAEAFF
CDR3 DNA: TGTGCCAGCAGCCGAGGGGGCGCGACAGAAGCTGAAGCTTTCTTT

V gene: TRBV27
D gene: NA
clone size: NA
J gene: TRBJ1-2
CDR3 protein: CASSTERTVVGGYTF
CDR3 DNA: TGTGCCAGCAGTACCGAAAGGACAGTGGTGGGCGGCTACACCTTC

V gene: TRBV12-3/TRBV12-4
D gene: NA
clone size: many
J gene: TRBJ1-2
CDR3 protein: CASSFSPAIYGYTF
CDR3 DNA: TGTGCCAGCAGTTTTTCGCCAGCCATCTATGGCTACACCTTC

V gene: TRBV7-9
D gene: TRBD2
clone size: many
J gene: TRBJ2-7
CDR3 protein: CASSFGTTAYEQYF
CDR3 DNA: TGTGCCAGCAGCTTCGGGACTACCGCCTACGAGCAGTACTTC

V gene: TRBV30
D gene: TRBD1
clone size: NA
J gene: TRBJ1-2
CDR3 protein: CAWSLRDRSGGYTF
CDR3 DNA: TGTGCCTGGAGTCTCCGGGACAGGTCTGGTGGCTACACCTTC

V gene: TRBV25-1
D gene: NA
clone size: many
J gene: TRBJ2-7
CDR3 protein: CASSERGGEMDEQYF
CDR3 DNA: TGTGCCAGCAGTGAACGAGGGGGGGAGATGGACGAGCAGTACTTC

V gene: TRBV20-1
D gene: NA
clone size: NA
J gene: TRBJ2-7
CDR3 protein: CSARGAENYEQYF
CDR3 DNA: TGCAGTGCTAGAGGGGCAGAGAACTACGAGCAGTACTTC

V gene: TRBV11-1
D gene: NA
clone size: many
J gene: TRBJ2-2
CDR3 protein: CASSLGRETNTGELFF
CDR3 DNA: TGTGCCAGCAGCTTGGGACGCGAAACGAACACCGGGGAGCTGTTTTTT

V gene: TRBV2
D gene: TRBD1
clone size: NA
J gene: TRBJ2-7
CDR3 protein: CASRGTDVLRALF
CDR3 DNA: TGTGCCAGCAGAGGGACAGACGTCTTACGTGCCCTGTTC

V gene: TRBV20-1
D gene: TRBD1
clone size: NA
J gene: TRBJ1-2
CDR3 protein: CSARNPGTVDYGYTF
CDR3 DNA: TGCAGTGCTAGAAACCCCGGGACAGTAGACTATGGCTACACCTTC

V gene: TRBV11-2
D gene: TRBD1
clone size: NA
J gene: TRBJ1-5
CDR3 protein: CASRLTGGVSGQPQHF
CDR3 DNA: TGTGCCAGCAGATTGACAGGGGGCGTATCTGGCCAGCCCCAGCATTTT

V gene: TRBV7-6
D gene: NA
clone size: NA
J gene: TRBJ2-2
CDR3 protein: CASIPPLWTGELFF
CDR3 DNA: TGTGCCAGCATCCCGCCCTTGTGGACCGGTGAGCTGTTTTTT

V gene: TRBV24-1
D gene: TRBD1
clone size: medium-sized
J gene: TRBJ2-7
CDR3 protein: CATRGGQGYEQYF
CDR3 DNA: TGTGCCACCAGGGGCGGACAGGGCTACGAGCAGTACTTC

V gene: TRBV30
D gene: NA
clone size: NA
J gene: TRBJ1-2
CDR3 protein: CAWSAGRGNYGYTF
CDR3 DNA: TGTGCCTGGAGTGCAGGCAGGGGCAACTATGGCTACACCTTC

V gene: TRBV18
D gene: TRBD2
clone size: NA
J gene: TRBJ2-1
CDR3 protein: CASSPGLAGGWTYNEQFF
CDR3 DNA: TGTGCCAGCTCACCAGGGCTAGCGGGAGGGTGGACCTACAATGAGCAGTTCTTC

V gene: TRBV18
D gene: NA
clone size: many
J gene: TRBJ2-5
CDR3 protein: CASSPGQGEAQYF
CDR3 DNA: TGTGCCAGCTCACCAGGGCAGGGGGAGGCCCAGTACTTC

V gene: TRBV5-1
D gene: TRBD2
clone size: many
J gene: TRBJ2-7
CDR3 protein: CASSSGLAGEMAEQYF
CDR3 DNA: TGCGCCAGCAGCTCGGGACTAGCGGGAGAAATGGCCGAGCAGTACTTC

V gene: TRBV6-5
D gene: TRBD2
clone size: many
J gene: TRBJ2-2
CDR3 protein: CASSYRTGGGMWDGELFF
CDR3 DNA: TGTGCCAGCAGTTACCGGACCGGGGGGGGGATGTGGGACGGGGAGCTGTTTTTT

V gene: TRBV5-1
D gene: NA
clone size: many
J gene: TRBJ1-6
CDR3 protein: CASSLEEAFNSPLHF
CDR3 DNA: TGCGCCAGCAGCTTGGAAGAGGCCTTCAATTCACCCCTCCACTTT

V gene: TRBV11-2
D gene: TRBD2
clone size: NA
J gene: TRBJ2-1
CDR3 protein: CASSLVTSGYNEQFF
CDR3 DNA: TGTGCCAGCAGCTTAGTGACTAGCGGGTACAATGAGCAGTTCTTC

V gene: TRBV5-1
D gene: NA
clone size: many
J gene: TRBJ2-1
CDR3 protein: CASSRGTPGYNEQFF
CDR3 DNA: TGCGCCAGCAGCAGGGGGACACCGGGTTACAATGAGCAGTTCTTC

V gene: TRBV5-6
D gene: TRBD1
clone size: NA
J gene: TRBJ1-5
CDR3 protein: CESSSRTGHQPQHF
CDR3 DNA: TGTGAAAGCAGCTCCAGGACAGGGCATCAGCCCCAGCATTTT

V gene: TRBV6-1
D gene: TRBD2
clone size: many
J gene: TRBJ2-3
CDR3 protein: CASSEALAGGPPTDTQYF
CDR3 DNA: TGTGCCAGCAGTGAAGCACTAGCGGGAGGGCCGCCCACAGATACGCAGTATTTT